A selection of T cell receptor beta chains follows, all from one sample in a study of cytomegalovirus exposure and HLA in healthy donors. Assay: immunoSEQ multiplex PCR; the TCRdb copy retains only in-frame clones and omits some. This sample has roughly 150,000 clones, with around 81% found just once. The sample taken for sequencing was PBMCs. These receptors all come from a man aged 25 to 45 in good health and CMV-seropositive. Each CDR3 is given with its conserved first and last residue. A D gene is named only where the DNA matches it firmly. Clone sizes are given selectively: once, few, many, or a class where the clone is expanded.

d_call: NA; clone_size: NA; j_call: TRBJ1-2; v_call: TRBV5-1; cdr3_aa: CASSLSTGLDYGYTF; cdr3_nt: TGCGCCAGCAGTCTCTCCACAGGGCTAGACTATGGCTACACCTTC
d_call: NA; clone_size: NA; j_call: TRBJ2-5; v_call: TRBV27; cdr3_aa: CASSHRQETQYF; cdr3_nt: TGTGCCTCATCGCACAGGCAAGAGACCCAGTACTTC
d_call: NA; clone_size: NA; j_call: TRBJ2-1; v_call: TRBV4-2; cdr3_aa: CASSQDLHNEQFF; cdr3_nt: TGTGCCAGCAGCCAAGATCTCCACAATGAGCAGTTCTTC
d_call: NA; clone_size: once; j_call: TRBJ2-3; v_call: TRBV4-2; cdr3_aa: CASSQDSPWTSTDTQYF; cdr3_nt: TGTGCCAGCAGCCAAGATTCGCCCTGGACTAGCACAGATACGCAGTATTTT
d_call: TRBD1; clone_size: NA; j_call: TRBJ2-1; v_call: TRBV15; cdr3_aa: CATSRDLGTGTYNEQFF; cdr3_nt: TGTGCCACCAGCAGAGATCTTGGGACAGGGACCTACAATGAGCAGTTCTTC
d_call: TRBD1; clone_size: once; j_call: TRBJ1-2; v_call: TRBV19; cdr3_aa: CASVFGQGRGYTF; cdr3_nt: TGTGCCAGTGTTTTCGGACAGGGACGCGGCTACACCTTC
d_call: NA; clone_size: NA; j_call: TRBJ2-1; v_call: TRBV9; cdr3_aa: CASSSSGSSYNEQFF; cdr3_nt: TGTGCCAGCAGCAGTAGCGGAAGCTCCTACAATGAGCAGTTCTTC
d_call: NA; clone_size: NA; j_call: TRBJ2-3; v_call: TRBV10-3; cdr3_aa: CAISEPRDTQYF; cdr3_nt: TGTGCCATCAGTGAGCCCAGAGATACGCAGTATTTT
d_call: NA; clone_size: NA; j_call: TRBJ2-3; v_call: TRBV5-1; cdr3_aa: CASSGGTADTQYF; cdr3_nt: TGCGCCAGCAGCGGGGGGACAGCGGATACGCAGTATTTT
d_call: NA; clone_size: NA; j_call: TRBJ1-5; v_call: TRBV9; cdr3_aa: CASSDQGLGQPQHF; cdr3_nt: TGTGCCAGCAGCGATCAGGGTTTAGGTCAGCCCCAGCATTTT
d_call: TRBD1; clone_size: NA; j_call: TRBJ1-4; v_call: TRBV5-1; cdr3_aa: CASSSQTGGTNEKLFF; cdr3_nt: TGCGCCAGCAGCTCTCAAACAGGGGGCACTAATGAAAAACTGTTTTTT
d_call: NA; clone_size: once; j_call: TRBJ2-2; v_call: TRBV2; cdr3_aa: CASSELSVTGELFF; cdr3_nt: TGTGCCAGCAGTGAACTGTCCGTCACCGGGGAGCTGTTTTTT
d_call: TRBD2; clone_size: NA; j_call: TRBJ2-3; v_call: TRBV4-3; cdr3_aa: CASSQDVGGGGTDTQYF; cdr3_nt: TGCGCCAGCAGCCAAGACGTTGGCGGGGGTGGCACAGATACGCAGTATTTT
d_call: NA; clone_size: NA; j_call: TRBJ2-5; v_call: TRBV7-2; cdr3_aa: CASTPIGETQYF; cdr3_nt: TGTGCCAGCACCCCAATCGGAGAGACCCAGTACTTC
d_call: NA; clone_size: NA; j_call: TRBJ2-6; v_call: TRBV7-2; cdr3_aa: CASSLAARGSGANVLTF; cdr3_nt: TGTGCCAGCAGCTTAGCAGCAAGGGGTTCTGGGGCCAACGTCCTGACTTTC
d_call: NA; clone_size: NA; j_call: TRBJ1-1; v_call: TRBV30; cdr3_aa: CAWTRTHGTEAFF; cdr3_nt: TGTGCCTGGACGAGGACTCACGGAACTGAAGCTTTCTTT
d_call: TRBD1; clone_size: once; j_call: TRBJ1-5; v_call: TRBV7-9; cdr3_aa: CASSLGQGAGQPQHF; cdr3_nt: TGTGCCAGCAGCTTAGGGCAGGGGGCTGGTCAGCCCCAGCATTTT
d_call: TRBD2; clone_size: NA; j_call: TRBJ2-1; v_call: TRBV11-2; cdr3_aa: CASSLGTSGHYNEQFF; cdr3_nt: TGTGCCAGCAGCTTAGGGACTAGCGGGCATTACAATGAGCAGTTCTTC
d_call: NA; clone_size: NA; j_call: TRBJ1-1; v_call: TRBV4-3; cdr3_aa: CASSQLGQVTEAFF; cdr3_nt: TGCGCCAGCAGCCAATTGGGCCAGGTCACTGAAGCTTTCTTT
d_call: NA; clone_size: NA; j_call: TRBJ1-1; v_call: TRBV12-2; cdr3_aa: CASRSTWDRPRGNTEAFF; cdr3_nt: TGTGCAAGTCGCTCTACCTGGGACAGGCCGCGGGGGAACACTGAAGCTTTCTTT
d_call: NA; clone_size: NA; j_call: TRBJ2-2; v_call: TRBV7-7; cdr3_aa: CASSLTGVPTTGELFF; cdr3_nt: TGTGCTAGCAGCTTGACAGGAGTTCCCACTACCGGGGAGCTGTTTTTT
d_call: NA; clone_size: NA; j_call: TRBJ1-2; v_call: TRBV29-1; cdr3_aa: CSVGTVKNGYTF; cdr3_nt: TGCAGCGTTGGGACAGTCAAGAACGGCTACACCTTC
d_call: NA; clone_size: NA; j_call: TRBJ1-1; v_call: TRBV5-1; cdr3_aa: CASSLQGPERDEAFF; cdr3_nt: TGCGCCAGCAGCTTGCAGGGGCCGGAGCGGGATGAAGCTTTCTTT
d_call: TRBD1; clone_size: few; j_call: TRBJ1-2; v_call: TRBV7-2; cdr3_aa: CASSRRDRGLYGYTF; cdr3_nt: TGTGCCAGCAGCCGCCGGGACAGAGGACTCTATGGCTACACCTTC
d_call: NA; clone_size: NA; j_call: TRBJ2-5; v_call: TRBV7-2; cdr3_aa: CASSLGAHPEETQYF; cdr3_nt: TGTGCCAGCAGCTTAGGAGCACACCCGGAGGAGACCCAGTACTTC
d_call: TRBD1; clone_size: NA; j_call: TRBJ2-7; v_call: TRBV19; cdr3_aa: CASRMAGTGVGEQYF; cdr3_nt: TGTGCCAGTAGAATGGCCGGGACAGGGGTAGGGGAGCAGTACTTC
d_call: NA; clone_size: NA; j_call: TRBJ2-3; v_call: TRBV7-2; cdr3_aa: CASSLMYRRGANTQYF; cdr3_nt: TGTGCCAGCAGCTTAATGTACCGACGGGGGGCAAATACGCAGTATTTT
d_call: NA; clone_size: NA; j_call: TRBJ2-7; v_call: TRBV11-2; cdr3_aa: CASSFGRGRYEQYF; cdr3_nt: TGTGCCAGCAGCTTCGGCAGGGGCCGCTACGAGCAGTACTTC
d_call: NA; clone_size: NA; j_call: TRBJ1-5; v_call: TRBV2; cdr3_aa: CASSERSNSNQPQHF; cdr3_nt: TGTGCCAGCAGTGAACGGTCAAATAGCAATCAGCCCCAGCATTTT
d_call: NA; clone_size: NA; j_call: TRBJ1-2; v_call: TRBV29-1; cdr3_aa: CSVVTVANYGYTF; cdr3_nt: TGCAGCGTTGTGACAGTAGCTAACTATGGCTACACCTTC
d_call: TRBD1; clone_size: NA; j_call: TRBJ2-7; v_call: TRBV4-3; cdr3_aa: CASSQWTGYEQYF; cdr3_nt: TGCGCCAGCAGCCAATGGACAGGCTACGAGCAGTACTTC
d_call: TRBD2; clone_size: NA; j_call: TRBJ2-1; v_call: TRBV2; cdr3_aa: CARTSGGSNEQFF; cdr3_nt: TGTGCCAGGACTAGCGGGGGGTCGAATGAGCAGTTCTTC
d_call: NA; clone_size: NA; j_call: TRBJ2-3; v_call: TRBV14; cdr3_aa: CASSQASLTDTQYF; cdr3_nt: TGTGCCAGCAGCCAAGCGTCCCTTACAGATACGCAGTATTTT
d_call: TRBD1; clone_size: NA; j_call: TRBJ2-6; v_call: TRBV19; cdr3_aa: CASSGPGGTGEFAGANVLTF; cdr3_nt: TGTGCCAGTAGTGGACCGGGAGGGACAGGGGAATTCGCTGGGGCCAACGTCCTGACTTTC
d_call: NA; clone_size: once; j_call: TRBJ2-3; v_call: TRBV7-9; cdr3_aa: CASSKWTATDTQYF; cdr3_nt: TGTGCCAGCAGCAAATGGACAGCCACAGATACGCAGTATTTT
d_call: TRBD2; clone_size: NA; j_call: TRBJ2-3; v_call: TRBV7-2; cdr3_aa: CASSFSAGGRDTDTQYF; cdr3_nt: TGTGCCAGCAGCTTCTCAGCGGGGGGGCGGGACACAGATACGCAGTATTTT
d_call: TRBD1; clone_size: NA; j_call: TRBJ1-5; v_call: TRBV14; cdr3_aa: CASSQFLDRGQVYSNQPQHF; cdr3_nt: TGTGCCAGCAGCCAATTCTTGGACAGGGGCCAAGTTTATAGCAATCAGCCCCAGCATTTT
d_call: TRBD1; clone_size: NA; j_call: TRBJ2-2; v_call: TRBV7-9; cdr3_aa: CANDRGVNTGELFF; cdr3_nt: TGTGCCAACGACAGGGGGGTAAACACCGGGGAGCTGTTTTTT
d_call: NA; clone_size: NA; j_call: TRBJ2-2; v_call: TRBV19; cdr3_aa: CASSLTNTGELFF; cdr3_nt: TGTGCCAGTAGTTTAACGAACACCGGGGAGCTGTTTTTT
d_call: NA; clone_size: NA; j_call: TRBJ2-7; v_call: TRBV19; cdr3_aa: CASSIWAKGIYEQYF; cdr3_nt: TGTGCCAGTAGTATTTGGGCAAAAGGTATCTACGAGCAGTACTTC
d_call: TRBD2; clone_size: NA; j_call: TRBJ2-1; v_call: TRBV2; cdr3_aa: CASSGSTSGGGNEQFF; cdr3_nt: TGTGCCAGCAGTGGGTCTACTAGCGGGGGGGGAAATGAGCAGTTCTTC
d_call: NA; clone_size: NA; j_call: TRBJ2-3; v_call: TRBV29-1; cdr3_aa: CSVEGGKGSDTQYF; cdr3_nt: TGCAGCGTAGAGGGGGGGAAGGGGTCAGATACGCAGTATTTT
d_call: TRBD2; clone_size: NA; j_call: TRBJ2-3; v_call: TRBV19; cdr3_aa: CASSLRTSGQDTQYF; cdr3_nt: TGTGCCAGTAGTTTGCGGACTAGCGGGCAAGATACGCAGTATTTT
d_call: NA; clone_size: NA; j_call: TRBJ1-1; v_call: TRBV5-1; cdr3_aa: CASSLPQNTEAFF; cdr3_nt: TGCGCCAGCAGCTTGCCCCAGAACACTGAAGCTTTCTTT
d_call: NA; clone_size: NA; j_call: TRBJ2-4; v_call: TRBV7-2; cdr3_aa: CASSRDPQQAKNIQYF; cdr3_nt: TGTGCCAGCAGCCGTGACCCCCAACAGGCCAAAAACATTCAGTACTTC
d_call: NA; clone_size: NA; j_call: TRBJ1-3; v_call: TRBV5-1; cdr3_aa: CASSAETGNTIYF; cdr3_nt: TGCGCCAGCAGCGCCGAGACAGGAAACACCATATATTTT
d_call: NA; clone_size: NA; j_call: TRBJ1-1; v_call: TRBV19; cdr3_aa: CASRDDRNTEAFF; cdr3_nt: TGTGCCAGTAGGGATGACAGAAACACTGAAGCTTTCTTT
d_call: TRBD1; clone_size: NA; j_call: TRBJ2-7; v_call: TRBV25-1; cdr3_aa: CASSALTGGVGEQYF; cdr3_nt: TGTGCCAGCAGTGCCCTTACAGGGGGCGTTGGCGAGCAGTACTTC
d_call: TRBD1; clone_size: NA; j_call: TRBJ1-2; v_call: TRBV23-1; cdr3_aa: CASGHRDRGPANYGYTF; cdr3_nt: TGCGCCAGCGGCCACCGGGACAGGGGGCCAGCTAACTATGGCTACACCTTC
d_call: TRBD1; clone_size: NA; j_call: TRBJ1-5; v_call: TRBV27; cdr3_aa: CASSFLGQVGQPQHF; cdr3_nt: TGTGCCAGCAGTTTCCTCGGACAGGTCGGTCAGCCCCAGCATTTT
d_call: NA; clone_size: NA; j_call: TRBJ1-3; v_call: TRBV6-5; cdr3_aa: CASSLKRAGNTIYF; cdr3_nt: TGTGCCAGCAGTTTAAAGCGGGCGGGAAACACCATATATTTT